This TCR beta chain came from a study of T cell repertoires in cytomegalovirus infection. For the study at large: Indications came from public TCR beta signatures; they pointed to CMV infection and to a matching HLA type. Findings and caveats of the study: Identification of carriers of CMV plus the relevant HLA was achieved through cumulative public TCR beta family frequency. HLA-C-restricted CMV-specific TCR beta clonotypes were dominant in the ex vivo response.

V lost 4 bases, J lost 2 bases, and 12 bases lay in between. Germline V gene sequence: CDR1 DFQATT, CDR2 SNEGSKA (reference sequence). This CDR3 comprises 13 residues. Regarding this clonotype: Its specificity is not known.

TCRdb analysed the reads with MiXCR anew, one entry per CDR3 protein. Of about 180,000 distinct CDR3 sequences in the sample, around an eighth were seen once. V and J are TRBV20-1 and TRBJ2-7; D remains unclear. The sequenced material came from PBMCs. The TCR was taken from a human donor in good health (CMV status not recorded). Some clones in this sample may be carry-over from other donors' samples. CDR3 residues: CSAKYPTAYEQYF. CDR3 nucleotide sequence: TGCAGTGCTAAATACCCTACGGCCTACGAGCAGTACTTC.